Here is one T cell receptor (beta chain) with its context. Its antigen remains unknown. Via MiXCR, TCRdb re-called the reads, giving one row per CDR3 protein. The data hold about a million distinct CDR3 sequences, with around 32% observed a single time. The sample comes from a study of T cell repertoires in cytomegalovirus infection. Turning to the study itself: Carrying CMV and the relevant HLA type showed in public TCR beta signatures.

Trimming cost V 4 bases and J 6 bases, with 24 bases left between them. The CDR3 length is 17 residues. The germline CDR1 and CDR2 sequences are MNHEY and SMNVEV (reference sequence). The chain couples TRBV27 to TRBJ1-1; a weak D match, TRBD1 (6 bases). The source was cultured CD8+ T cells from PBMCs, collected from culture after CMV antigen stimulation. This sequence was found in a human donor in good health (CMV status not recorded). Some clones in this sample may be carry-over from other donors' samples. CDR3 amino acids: CASSSLQQGWGIAEAFF. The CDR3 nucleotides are TGTGCCAGCAGTTCCCTTCAACAGGGATGGGGGATCGCTGAAGCTTTCTTT.